This T cell receptor beta chain was identified during a study of cytomegalovirus exposure and HLA in healthy donors. CDR3 length: 13 residues. CDR1 and CDR2 from the germline V gene are MNHNS and SASEGT. V lost 6 bases, J lost 8 bases, and 7 bases stayed unmatched. Regarding this clone: What it binds is not known.

Study conclusions and caveats: Within an earlier analysis, most TCR beta V segments proved productive either about 90% or about 30% of the time.

The PCR made use of 60 Vbeta and 13 Jbeta primers. Profiled with immunoSEQ multiplex PCR; TCRdb holds only in-frame clones, not every one. The table includes about 220,000 clones, about 81% detected once. The rearrangement uses TRBV6-1 and TRBJ1-2, with 9 bases lining up with TRBD1. The receptor comes from a middle-aged man in good health and CMV-seropositive. Sequencing was performed on PBMCs. For the CDR3, the DNA is TGTGCCAGCAGGACAGGGGGTCTTTTCGGCTACACCTTC. Protein product: CASRTGGLFGYTF.